The rows below give T cell receptor beta chains drawn from one sample of a study of breast tumors, draining lymph nodes, adjacent tissues. Each CDR3 protein gets one entry after TCRdb re-called the multiplex PCR reads with MiXCR. The table has some 22,000 distinct CDR3 sequences, around 41% seen once. The source material was breast tumor tissue. The receptor set was obtained from a female donor with breast cancer. Some clones in this sample may be carry-over from other donors' samples. Both conserved end residues are part of each CDR3. The D gene is left open where the match is weak. Not every row has a clone size; where given, it reads once, few, many or a size class.

j_call d_call v_call cdr3_length clone_size cdr3_nt cdr3_aa
TRBJ1-6 - TRBV20-1 13 - TGCAGTGCTAGAACGACGGGTGATTCACCCCTCCACTTT CSARTTGDSPLHF
TRBJ2-5 TRBD2 TRBV20-1 15 - TGCAGTGCTACCAGCGGGGGGGCCCCGGACGGGGCCCAGTACTTC CSATSGGAPDGAQYF
TRBJ2-3 - TRBV27 15 many TGTGCCAGCAGCCCAACGACAGTCCGTACAGATACGCAGTATTTT CASSPTTVRTDTQYF
TRBJ2-1 TRBD2 TRBV12-3/TRBV12-4 16 many TGTGCCAGCAGTTTATCTCCAGCGGGAGGGCGGGCGGAGCAGTTCTTC CASSLSPAGGRAEQFF
TRBJ2-2 - TRBV11-2 12 - TGTGCCAGCAGCTTAGTCTACGGGGAGCTGTTTTTT CASSLVYGELFF
TRBJ1-2 - TRBV7-3 14 - TGTGCCAGCAGTGAGGGGCCGGCCAGCACGGGCTACACCTTC CASSEGPASTGYTF
TRBJ2-3 TRBD1 TRBV4-1 14 many TGCGCCAGCAGCCAATGGACAGGGGCGGATACGCAGTATTTT CASSQWTGADTQYF
TRBJ2-7 - TRBV20-1 15 - TGCAGTGCTAGAGTGCCGCCTACGTACTCCTACGAGCAGTACTTC CSARVPPTYSYEQYF
TRBJ2-3 - TRBV19 14 - TGTGCCAGTAGTCCCACGGGGACGGCAGATACGCAGTATTTT CASSPTGTADTQYF
TRBJ2-7 - TRBV25-1 15 medium-sized TGTGCCAGCAGTGTAGAACTAAGGGGTACCTACGAGCAGTACTTC CASSVELRGTYEQYF
TRBJ2-5 TRBD2 TRBV7-3 15 medium-sized TGTGCCAGCAGCTTCGGAGCGGGGCCGTGGGAGACCCAGTACTTC CASSFGAGPWETQYF
TRBJ2-5 - TRBV30 16 medium-sized TGTGCCTGGAGTGAGCCACTAGCAGTACATAAAGAGACCCAGTACTTC CAWSEPLAVHKETQYF
TRBJ2-2 TRBD1 TRBV5-1 16 once TGCGCCAGCAGCCCTGGGACAGGGGCCGACACCGGGGAGCTGTTTTTT CASSPGTGADTGELFF
TRBJ2-1 TRBD1 TRBV12-3/TRBV12-4 17 - TGTGCCAGCAGTTTTACATCCGGGACAGGGCGGTACAATGAGCAGTTCTTC CASSFTSGTGRYNEQFF
TRBJ2-1 - TRBV5-1 14 many TGCGCCAGCAGCCCCCATTACGGATACAATGAGCAGTTCTTC CASSPHYGYNEQFF
TRBJ2-5 TRBD2 TRBV6-1 20 few TGTGCCAGCAGTCTTACCCCCGGGACTAGCGGGAGTGTTACAAAAGGGACCCAGTACTTC CASSLTPGTSGSVTKGTQYF
TRBJ2-7 - TRBV2 13 - TGTGCCAGCACCGCCCTGCAAGGTGGTGGCTACTCCTTC CASTALQGGGYSF
TRBJ1-4 TRBD1 TRBV30 13 many TGTGCCTGGAGTAGTCAGGGGGGCGAAAAACTGTTTTTT CAWSSQGGEKLFF
TRBJ2-7 TRBD2 TRBV19 16 many TGTGCCACCCCCGCCCGGGGGGGGGCGCATCGATACGAGCAGTACTTC CATPARGGAHRYEQYF
TRBJ1-5 - TRBV5-6 15 many TGTGCCAGCAGCTTGGGAGGTCTGAGCAATCAGCCCCAGCATTTT CASSLGGLSNQPQHF
TRBJ2-6 - TRBV5-1 16 - TGCACCAGCAGCCGGACGGCGAGCTCTGGCGCCAACGTCCTGACTTTC CTSSRTASSGANVLTF
TRBJ2-7 - TRBV7-6 14 many TGTGCCAGCAGCTTAGCTCCCCAGCTCTACGAGCAGTACTTC CASSLAPQLYEQYF
TRBJ1-2 - TRBV20-1 12 many TGCAGTGCTAGAGTTGTGGCGGGGTCCTACACCTTC CSARVVAGSYTF
TRBJ2-5 - TRBV24-1 14 - TGTGCCACCAGTGATCGGAGTGATTCGTGGACCCAGTACTTC CATSDRSDSWTQYF
TRBJ1-2 - TRBV9 20 - - CASSVRLAGEADTQYFGYTF
TRBJ1-6 - TRBV7-6 16 many TGTGCCAGCAGCCCCGGGCCCAGCTCCTATAATTCACCCCTCCACTTT CASSPGPSSYNSPLHF
TRBJ1-3 - TRBV24-1 15 - TGTGCCACCAGTGAGGACAGTCTCCCTGGAAACACCATATATTTT CATSEDSLPGNTIYF
TRBJ1-3 TRBD1 TRBV7-3 17 - TGTGCCAGCAGCTTAATGGGTCCCGGGACAGGGGGAAACACCATATATTTT CASSLMGPGTGGNTIYF
TRBJ1-2 - TRBV7-9 12 - TGTGCCAGCAGCTTCCGTAACTATGGCTACACCTTC CASSFRNYGYTF
TRBJ2-3 TRBD2 TRBV27 15 once TGTGCCAGCAGTCTACTAGCGGGGGTTACAGATACGCAGTATTTT CASSLLAGVTDTQYF
TRBJ1-2 TRBD1 TRBV6-2/TRBV6-3 14 - TGTGCCAGCAGCCGACAAGGGACAGAATATGGCTACACCTTC CASSRQGTEYGYTF